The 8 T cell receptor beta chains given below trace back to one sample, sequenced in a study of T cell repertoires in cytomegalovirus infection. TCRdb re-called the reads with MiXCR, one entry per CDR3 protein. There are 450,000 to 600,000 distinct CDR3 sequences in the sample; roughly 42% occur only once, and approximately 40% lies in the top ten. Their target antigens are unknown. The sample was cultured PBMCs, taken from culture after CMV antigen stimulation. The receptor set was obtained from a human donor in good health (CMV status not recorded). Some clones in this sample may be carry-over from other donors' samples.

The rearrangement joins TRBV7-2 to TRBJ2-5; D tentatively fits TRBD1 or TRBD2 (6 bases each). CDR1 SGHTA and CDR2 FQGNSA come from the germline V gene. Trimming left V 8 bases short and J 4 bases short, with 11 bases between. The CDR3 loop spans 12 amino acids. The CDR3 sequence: CASGGPLETQYF. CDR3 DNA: TGTGCCAGCGGGGGGCCGTTAGAGACCCAGTACTTC.

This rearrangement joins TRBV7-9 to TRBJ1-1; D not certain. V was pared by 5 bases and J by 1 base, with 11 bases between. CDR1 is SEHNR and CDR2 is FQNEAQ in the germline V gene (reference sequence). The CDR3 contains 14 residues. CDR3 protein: CASSPKTANTEAFF. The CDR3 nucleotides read TGTGCCAGCAGCCCGAAAACAGCGAACACTGAAGCTTTCTTT. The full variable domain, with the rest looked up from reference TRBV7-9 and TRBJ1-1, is DTGVSQNPRHKITKRGQNVTFRCDPISEHNRLYWYRQTLGQGPEFLTYFQNEAQLEKSRLLSDRFSAERPKGSFSTLEIQRTEQGDSAMYLCASSPKTANTEAFFGQGTRLTVV.

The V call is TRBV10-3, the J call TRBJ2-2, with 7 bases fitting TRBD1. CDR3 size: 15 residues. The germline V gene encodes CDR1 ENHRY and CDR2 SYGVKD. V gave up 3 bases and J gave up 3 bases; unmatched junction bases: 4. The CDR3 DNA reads TGTGCCATCAGTGACTCGGGACAGTACACCGGGGAGCTGTTTTTT. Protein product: CAISDSGQYTGELFF.

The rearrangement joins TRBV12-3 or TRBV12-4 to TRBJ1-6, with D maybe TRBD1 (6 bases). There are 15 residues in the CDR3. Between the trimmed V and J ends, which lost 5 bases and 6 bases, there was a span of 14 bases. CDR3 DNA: TGTGCCAGCAGTCCCGAGGGGGGGGCTAATTCACCCCTCCACTTT. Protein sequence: CASSPEGGANSPLHF.

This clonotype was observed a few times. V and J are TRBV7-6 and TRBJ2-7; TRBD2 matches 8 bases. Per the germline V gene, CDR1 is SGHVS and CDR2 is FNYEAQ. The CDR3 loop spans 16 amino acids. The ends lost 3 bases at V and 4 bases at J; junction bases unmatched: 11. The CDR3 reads CASSLGSAGGSYEQYF. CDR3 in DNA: TGTGCCAGCAGCTTGGGATCGGCGGGAGGAAGTTACGAGCAGTACTTC.

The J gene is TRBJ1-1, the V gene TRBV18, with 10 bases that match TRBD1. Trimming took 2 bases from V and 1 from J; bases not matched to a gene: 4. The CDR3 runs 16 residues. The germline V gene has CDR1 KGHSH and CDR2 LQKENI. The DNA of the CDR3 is TGTGCCAGCTCACCATGGGGACAGGGGACGAACACTGAAGCTTTCTTT. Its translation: CASSPWGQGTNTEAFF.

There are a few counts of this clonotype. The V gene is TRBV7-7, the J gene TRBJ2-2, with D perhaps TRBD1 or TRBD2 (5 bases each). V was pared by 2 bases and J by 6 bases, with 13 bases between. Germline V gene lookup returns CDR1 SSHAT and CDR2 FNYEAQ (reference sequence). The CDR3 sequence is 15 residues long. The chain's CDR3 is CASSLSAGTAGELFF. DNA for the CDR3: TGTGCCAGCAGCTTATCGGCAGGGACGGCCGGGGAGCTGTTTTTT.

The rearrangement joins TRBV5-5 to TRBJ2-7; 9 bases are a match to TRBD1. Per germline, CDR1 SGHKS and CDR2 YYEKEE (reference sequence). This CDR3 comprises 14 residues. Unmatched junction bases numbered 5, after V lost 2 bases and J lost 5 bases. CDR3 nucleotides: TGTGCCAGCAGCTTCGGACAGGGGTCAAACGAGCAGTACTTC. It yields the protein CASSFGQGSNEQYF.